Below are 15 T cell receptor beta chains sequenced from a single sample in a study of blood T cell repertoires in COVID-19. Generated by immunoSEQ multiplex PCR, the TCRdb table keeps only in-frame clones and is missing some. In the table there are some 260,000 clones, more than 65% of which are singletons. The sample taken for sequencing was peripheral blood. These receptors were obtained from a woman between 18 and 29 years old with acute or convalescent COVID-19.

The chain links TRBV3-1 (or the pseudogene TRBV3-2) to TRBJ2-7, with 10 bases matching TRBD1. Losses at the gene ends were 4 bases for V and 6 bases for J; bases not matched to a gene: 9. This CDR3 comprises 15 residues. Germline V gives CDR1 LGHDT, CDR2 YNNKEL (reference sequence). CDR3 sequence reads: CASSPPRGTGAEQYF. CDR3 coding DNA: TGTGCCAGCAGCCCTCCTCGAGGGACAGGGGCCGAGCAGTACTTC.

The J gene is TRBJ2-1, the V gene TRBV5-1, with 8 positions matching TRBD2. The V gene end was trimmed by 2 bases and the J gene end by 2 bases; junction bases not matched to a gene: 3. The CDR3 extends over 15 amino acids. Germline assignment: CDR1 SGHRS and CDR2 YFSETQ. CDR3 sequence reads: CASSLTSGAYNEQFF. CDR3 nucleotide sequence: TGCGCCAGCAGCTTAACTAGCGGCGCCTACAATGAGCAGTTCTTC.

In DNA, the CDR3 is TGTGCCACCAGCAGAGACCGTAGCGGGTACCTCGATGAGCAGTTCTTC. It codes for CATSRDRSGYLDEQFF. The V gene is TRBV15, the J gene TRBJ2-1; 7 bases agree with TRBD2. V shed 0 bases and J 8 bases; nucleotides not matched to a gene: 10. Per the germline V gene, CDR1 is LNHNV and CDR2 is YYDKDF (reference sequence). The CDR3 extends over 16 amino acids.

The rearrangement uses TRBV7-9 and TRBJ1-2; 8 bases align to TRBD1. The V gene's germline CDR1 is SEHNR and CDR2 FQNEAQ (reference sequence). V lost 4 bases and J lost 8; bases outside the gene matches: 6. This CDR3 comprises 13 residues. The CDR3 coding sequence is TGTGCCAGCAGCTCAACAGGGGGAGGAGGCTACACCTTC. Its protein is CASSSTGGGGYTF.

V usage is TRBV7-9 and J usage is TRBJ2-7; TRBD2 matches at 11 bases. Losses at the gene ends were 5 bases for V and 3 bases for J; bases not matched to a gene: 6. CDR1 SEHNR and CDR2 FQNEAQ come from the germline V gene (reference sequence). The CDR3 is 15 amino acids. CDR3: CASSPRLAGIYEQYF. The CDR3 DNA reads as TGTGCCAGCAGCCCCCGACTAGCGGGGATCTACGAGCAGTACTTC. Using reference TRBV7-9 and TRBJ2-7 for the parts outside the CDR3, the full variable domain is DTGVSQNPRHKITKRGQNVTFRCDPISEHNRLYWYRQTLGQGPEFLTYFQNEAQLEKSRLLSDRFSAERPKGSFSTLEIQRTEQGDSAMYLCASSPRLAGIYEQYFGPGTRLTVT.

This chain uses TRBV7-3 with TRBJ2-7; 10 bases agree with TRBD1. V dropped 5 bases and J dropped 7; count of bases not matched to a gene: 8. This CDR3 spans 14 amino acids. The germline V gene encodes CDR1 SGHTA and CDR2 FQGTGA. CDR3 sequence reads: CASSPDRGRLEQYF. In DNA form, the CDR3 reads TGTGCCAGCAGCCCTGACAGGGGGCGCTTGGAGCAGTACTTC. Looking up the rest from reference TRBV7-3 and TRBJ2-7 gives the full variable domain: GAGVSQTPSNKVTEKGKYVELRCDPISGHTALYWYRQSLGQGPEFLIYFQGTGAADDSGLPNDRFFAVRPEGSVSTLKIQRTERGDSAVYLCASSPDRGRLEQYFGPGTRLTVT.

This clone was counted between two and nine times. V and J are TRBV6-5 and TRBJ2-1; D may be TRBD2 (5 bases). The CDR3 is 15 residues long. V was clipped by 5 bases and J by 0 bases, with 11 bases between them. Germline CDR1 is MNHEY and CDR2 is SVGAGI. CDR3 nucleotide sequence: TGTGCCAGCAGTCACGAGGCGGGCTCCTACAATGAGCAGTTCTTC. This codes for CASSHEAGSYNEQFF.

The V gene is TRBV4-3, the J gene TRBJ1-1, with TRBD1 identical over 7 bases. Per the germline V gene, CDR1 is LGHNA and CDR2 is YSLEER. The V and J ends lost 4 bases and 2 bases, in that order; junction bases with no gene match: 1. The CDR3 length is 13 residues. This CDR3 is CASSRTGNTEAFF. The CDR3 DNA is TGCGCCAGCAGCCGGACAGGAAACACTGAAGCTTTCTTT.

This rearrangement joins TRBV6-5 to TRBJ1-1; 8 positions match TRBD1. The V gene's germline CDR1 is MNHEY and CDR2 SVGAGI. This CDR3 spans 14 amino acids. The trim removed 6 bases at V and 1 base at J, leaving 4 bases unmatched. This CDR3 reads CASRQGARNTEAFF. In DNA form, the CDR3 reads TGTGCCAGCAGGCAGGGGGCGCGGAACACTGAAGCTTTCTTT.

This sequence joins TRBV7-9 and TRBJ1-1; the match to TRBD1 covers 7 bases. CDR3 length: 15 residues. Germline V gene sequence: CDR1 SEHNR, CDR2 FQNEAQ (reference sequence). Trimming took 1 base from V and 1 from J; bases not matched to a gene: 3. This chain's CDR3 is CASSLEGQTNTEAFF. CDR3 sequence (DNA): TGTGCCAGCAGCTTAGAGGGACAGACGAACACTGAAGCTTTCTTT. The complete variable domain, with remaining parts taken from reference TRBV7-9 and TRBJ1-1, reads DTGVSQNPRHKITKRGQNVTFRCDPISEHNRLYWYRQTLGQGPEFLTYFQNEAQLEKSRLLSDRFSAERPKGSFSTLEIQRTEQGDSAMYLCASSLEGQTNTEAFFGQGTRLTVV.

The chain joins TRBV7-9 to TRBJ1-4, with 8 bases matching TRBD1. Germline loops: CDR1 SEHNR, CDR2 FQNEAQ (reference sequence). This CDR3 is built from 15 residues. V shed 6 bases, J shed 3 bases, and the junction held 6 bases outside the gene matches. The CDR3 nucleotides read TGTGCCAGCAGGAGACAGGGGTGGCCTAATGAAAAACTGTTTTTT. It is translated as CASRRQGWPNEKLFF. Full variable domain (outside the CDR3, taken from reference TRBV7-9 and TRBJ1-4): DTGVSQNPRHKITKRGQNVTFRCDPISEHNRLYWYRQTLGQGPEFLTYFQNEAQLEKSRLLSDRFSAERPKGSFSTLEIQRTEQGDSAMYLCASRRQGWPNEKLFFGSGTQLSVL.

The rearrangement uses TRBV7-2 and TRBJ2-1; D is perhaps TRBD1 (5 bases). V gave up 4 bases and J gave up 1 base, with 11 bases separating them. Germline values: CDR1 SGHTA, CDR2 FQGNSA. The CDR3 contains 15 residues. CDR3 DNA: TGTGCCAGCAGCTCGGGCAGGGTGTCCTACAATGAGCAGTTCTTC. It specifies CASSSGRVSYNEQFF.

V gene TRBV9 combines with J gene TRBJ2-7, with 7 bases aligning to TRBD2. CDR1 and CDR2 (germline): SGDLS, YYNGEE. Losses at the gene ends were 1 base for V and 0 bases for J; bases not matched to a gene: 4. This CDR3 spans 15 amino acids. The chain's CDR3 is CASSVSAGSSYEQYF. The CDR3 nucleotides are TGTGCCAGCAGCGTATCAGCGGGAAGCTCCTACGAGCAGTACTTC.

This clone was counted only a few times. The CDR3 nucleotides are TGTGCCAGCAGCTTAGGGCCAGTGGGTTCGGGGAACACTGAAGCTTTCTTT. Its protein is CASSLGPVGSGNTEAFF. The chain links TRBV7-9 to TRBJ1-1; D gene unclear. Trimming stripped 1 base from V and 1 base from J, with 16 bases between. The CDR3 consists of 17 residues. In germline, CDR1 is SEHNR, CDR2 FQNEAQ (reference sequence).

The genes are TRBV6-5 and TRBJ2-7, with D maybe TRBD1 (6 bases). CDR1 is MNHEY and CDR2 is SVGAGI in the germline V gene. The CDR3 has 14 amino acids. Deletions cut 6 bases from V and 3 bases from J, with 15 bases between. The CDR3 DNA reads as TGTGCCAGCAGGATGTCCGGGACACACTACGAGCAGTACTTC. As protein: CASRMSGTHYEQYF.